The sequence of this T cell receptor (beta chain) was determined in a study of cytomegalovirus exposure and HLA in healthy donors. About the research overall: Unique TCRs from HLA-typed donors, some 85 million of them, were held in an early data release. Study-level findings and limits: As a later analysis showed, several of the most significant clusters appeared to be linked to common viral pathogens.

A multiplex PCR was run with 60 Vbeta primers and 13 Jbeta primers. TCRdb keeps only in-frame clones here, not all; method: immunoSEQ multiplex PCR. There are around 120,000 clones in the sample; approximately 80% occur only once, and about 3% lies in the top ten. This CDR3 has 15 amino acids. The V gene's germline CDR1 is SEHNR and CDR2 FQNEAQ (reference sequence). Germline trimming cut 5 bases from V and 7 bases from J; bases unmatched to any gene: 7. This clone was observed a few times. The antigen is unknown. The chain is built from TRBV7-9 and TRBJ2-1, with 11 bases identical to TRBD2. This clonotype originated in a woman aged 40 to 50 in good health and CMV-seropositive. Sequences were obtained from PBMCs. CDR3 coding DNA: TGTGCCAGCAGCAACTTAGCGGGAGGGCCTAATGAGCAGTTCTTC. Protein: CASSNLAGGPNEQFF.